The clone carrying this T cell receptor (beta chain) was counted between two and nine times. Its antigen is undetermined. There are 15 residues in the CDR3. V dropped 4 bases and J dropped 4; count of bases not matched to a gene: 7. From germline, CDR1 is SGDLS and CDR2 YYNGEE. The data were obtained in a study of T-cell memory formation after mild COVID-19. General study findings and limits: Mainly CM and EM harbored the contracting CD4+ clones; mainly EMRA harbored the CD8+ ones.

TCRdb reprocessed the 5' RACE reads with MiXCR, giving one entry per CDR3 protein. The sample has 380,000 or so distinct CDR3 sequences; approximately 13% are singletons. This clonotype originated in a man younger than 35 who had mild COVID-19 (a few samples of this study predate the infection). Cell type and time point are not known. This chain joins TRBV9 and TRBJ2-1; 8 bases are a match to TRBD2. The specimen sequenced was PBMCs or a T cell subset sorted from them (not recorded which). The chain's CDR3 is CASSPSGGLYNEQFF. In DNA, the CDR3 is TGTGCCAGCAGCCCAAGCGGGGGACTTTACAATGAGCAGTTCTTC.